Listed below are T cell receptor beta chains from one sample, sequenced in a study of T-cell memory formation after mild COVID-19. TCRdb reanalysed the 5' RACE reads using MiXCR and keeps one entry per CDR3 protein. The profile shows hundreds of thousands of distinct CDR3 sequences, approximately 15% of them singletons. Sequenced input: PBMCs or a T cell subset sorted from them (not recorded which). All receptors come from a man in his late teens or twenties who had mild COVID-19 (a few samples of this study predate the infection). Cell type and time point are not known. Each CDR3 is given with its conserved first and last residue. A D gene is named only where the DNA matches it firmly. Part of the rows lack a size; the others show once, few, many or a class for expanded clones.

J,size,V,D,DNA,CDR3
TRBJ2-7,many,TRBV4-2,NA,TGTGCCAGCAGCCAAGATATCAGGGGATCCTCCTACGAGCAGTACTTC,CASSQDIRGSSYEQYF
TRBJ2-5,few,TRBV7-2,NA,TGTGCCAGCAGCTTTCACCCTCGGCAAGGAAGGGGCCAAGAGACCCAGTACTTC,CASSFHPRQGRGQETQYF
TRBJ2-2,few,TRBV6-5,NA,TGTGCCAGCAGTTACTCGGCAGGGGCGGTGGACACCGGGGAGCTGTTTTTT,CASSYSAGAVDTGELFF
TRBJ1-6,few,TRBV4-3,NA,TGCGCCAGCAGCCAAGGAAACAGGAATTCACCCCTCCACTTT,CASSQGNRNSPLHF
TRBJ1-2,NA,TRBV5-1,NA,TGCGCCAGCACGGACCCAGACACCTATGGCTACACCTTC,CASTDPDTYGYTF
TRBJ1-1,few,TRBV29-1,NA,TGCAGCGTTACCCAAAGGCTAGATACTAACACTGAAGCTTTCTTT,CSVTQRLDTNTEAFF
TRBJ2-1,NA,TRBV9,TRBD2,TGTGCCAGCAGCGCCTCCCCTAGCGGGGGATACAATGAGCAGTTCTTC,CASSASPSGGYNEQFF
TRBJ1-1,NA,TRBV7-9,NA,TGTGCCAGCAGCTCTCAAGCTTTCTTT,CASSSQAFF
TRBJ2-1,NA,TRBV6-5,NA,TGTGCCAGCAACGCACAGGGAAACAATGAGCAGTTCTTC,CASNAQGNNEQFF
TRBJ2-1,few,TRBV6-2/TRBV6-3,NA,TGTGCCAGCAGCTTTGGGACGGGAAAATACAATGAGCAGTTCTTC,CASSFGTGKYNEQFF
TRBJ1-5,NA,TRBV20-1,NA,TGCAGTGCTCAGGTCCAGGGAGGCCAGCCCCAGCATTTT,CSAQVQGGQPQHF
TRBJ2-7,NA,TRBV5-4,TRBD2,TGTGCCAGCAGTTCAACTAGCGGGGGGTCCTACGAGCAGTACTTC,CASSSTSGGSYEQYF
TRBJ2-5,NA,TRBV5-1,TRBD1,TGCGCCAGCAGCATAAAAGGACTCGGACAGGGAAAAGAGACCCAGTACTTC,CASSIKGLGQGKETQYF
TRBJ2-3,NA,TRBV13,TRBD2,TGTGCCAGCAGCTCAACTTCGGGCGGGGGTAGCACAGATACGCAGTATTTT,CASSSTSGGGSTDTQYF
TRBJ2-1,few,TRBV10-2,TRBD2,TGCGCCAGCGCACTAGGTGTTTCTAGCGGCTATGAGCAGTTCTTC,CASALGVSSGYEQFF
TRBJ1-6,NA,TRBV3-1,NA,TGTGCCAGCACCCAGGGGTTGGGGTCCTATAATTCACCCCTCCACTTT,CASTQGLGSYNSPLHF
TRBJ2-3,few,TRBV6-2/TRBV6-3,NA,TGTGCCAGCTCCGAGGCGGGAACGCAGTATTTT,CASSEAGTQYF
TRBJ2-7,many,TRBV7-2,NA,TGTGCCAGCAGCTCCAGGCAGGGGTCCTACGAGCAGTACTTC,CASSSRQGSYEQYF
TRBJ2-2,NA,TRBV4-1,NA,TGCGCCAGCAGCCGGGTAATAAACACCGGGGAGCTGTTTTTT,CASSRVINTGELFF
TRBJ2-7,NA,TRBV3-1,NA,TGTGCCAGCAGCCCTATGGGCATCTCCTACGAGCAGTACTTC,CASSPMGISYEQYF
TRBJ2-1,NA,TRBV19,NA,TGTGCCAGTAGTTTGACTAGGATGAGCTCCTACAATGAGCAGTTCTTC,CASSLTRMSSYNEQFF
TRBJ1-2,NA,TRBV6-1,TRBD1,TGTGCCTCCCGATTGGGACAGGAGGCCTACACCTTC,CASRLGQEAYTF
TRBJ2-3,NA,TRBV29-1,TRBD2,TGCAGCTCAACTAGCGGGGGGCCGCCAGATACGCAGTATTTT,CSSTSGGPPDTQYF
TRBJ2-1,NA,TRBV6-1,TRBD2,TGTGCCAGCAGTGCCCCCTCGGGGGGGCTCGGTGAGCAGTTCTTC,CASSAPSGGLGEQFF
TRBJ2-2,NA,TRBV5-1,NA,TGCGCCAGCAGCTTGGAGGCTAGAGGGTACACCGGGGAGCTGTTTTTT,CASSLEARGYTGELFF
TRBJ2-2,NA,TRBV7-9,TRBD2,TGTGCCAGCAGCTTAGAAGTACGCCTAGCGGGGTTCGGGGAGCTGTTTTTT,CASSLEVRLAGFGELFF
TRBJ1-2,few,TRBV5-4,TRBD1,TGTGCCAGCAGCTCGGACAGGTCTAACTATGGCTACACCTTC,CASSSDRSNYGYTF
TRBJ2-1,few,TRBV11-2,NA,TGTGCCAGCAGCCCTCGTCGACAGAGCAATGAGCAGTTCTTC,CASSPRRQSNEQFF
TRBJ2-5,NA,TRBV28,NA,TGTGCCAGCAGTTTAATAGCAGGGGCAGAGACCCAGTACTTC,CASSLIAGAETQYF
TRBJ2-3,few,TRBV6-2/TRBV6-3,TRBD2,TGTGCCAGCAGTTACGGGCCCGGGACTAGTAGCGCAGATACGCAGTATTTT,CASSYGPGTSSADTQYF
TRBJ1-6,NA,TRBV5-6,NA,TGTGCCAGCAGCTTGGCAGGGGCCCATTCACCCCTCCACTTT,CASSLAGAHSPLHF
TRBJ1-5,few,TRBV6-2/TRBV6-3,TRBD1,TGTGCCAGCAGTCGCGGAGGACAGGGAAGTCAGCCCCAGCATTTT,CASSRGGQGSQPQHF
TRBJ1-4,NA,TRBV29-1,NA,TGCAGCGTCAGCCGTTCGGTCCGGGATGAAAAACTGTTTTTT,CSVSRSVRDEKLFF
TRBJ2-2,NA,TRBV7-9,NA,TGTGCCAGCAGCTTGGGGGGCCGGACCGGGGAGCTGTTTTTT,CASSLGGRTGELFF
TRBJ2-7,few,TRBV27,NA,TGTGCCAGCAGTTTAACCCGGGCCGGCGACGGGCAGTACTTC,CASSLTRAGDGQYF
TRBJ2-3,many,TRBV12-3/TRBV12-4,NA,TGTGCCAGCAGTTTTCTCAGCACAGATACGCAGTATTTT,CASSFLSTDTQYF
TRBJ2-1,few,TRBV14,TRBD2,TGTGCCAGCAGCCTCAGACTAGCGGGGACTGGCGATGAGCAGTTCTTC,CASSLRLAGTGDEQFF
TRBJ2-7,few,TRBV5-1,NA,TGCGCCAGCAGCTTGCAGACAGTCTACGAGCAGTACTTC,CASSLQTVYEQYF
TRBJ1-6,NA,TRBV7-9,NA,TGTGCCAGCAGCTTACAGGGTTTATTGTCACCCCTCCACTTT,CASSLQGLLSPLHF
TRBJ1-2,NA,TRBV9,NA,TGTGCCAGCTCTGGGGGGCTCGTGGGGTATGGCTACACCTTC,CASSGGLVGYGYTF
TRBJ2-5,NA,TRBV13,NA,TGTGCCAGCAGCTCGAGGGTCCTGAGGGAGACCCAGTACTTC,CASSSRVLRETQYF
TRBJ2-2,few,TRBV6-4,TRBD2,TGTGCCAGCATCCCCCGGACTAGCGGGGACAGCACCGGGGAGCTGTTTTTT,CASIPRTSGDSTGELFF
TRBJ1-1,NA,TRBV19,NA,TGTGCCAGTAGTAGCAAGGACAGAGGGGACACTGAAGCTTTCTTT,CASSSKDRGDTEAFF
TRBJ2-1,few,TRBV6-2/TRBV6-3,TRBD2,TGTGCCAGCTCCTTGTCGGGACTAGCGCAGTTCTTC,CASSLSGLAQFF
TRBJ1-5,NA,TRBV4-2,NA,TGTGCCAGCAGCCAAGAAATAGGAGGTAGCAATCAGCCCCAGCATTTT,CASSQEIGGSNQPQHF
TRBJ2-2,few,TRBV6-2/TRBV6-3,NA,TGTGCCAGCAAGGCGGGGACGACTACCGGGGAGCTGTTTTTT,CASKAGTTTGELFF
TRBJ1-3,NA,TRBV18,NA,TGTGCCAGCTCACCAAGCACCCTGGTGTACACCATATATTTT,CASSPSTLVYTIYF
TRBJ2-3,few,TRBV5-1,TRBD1,TGCGCCAGCAGCATTCCTACAGGGGGCATTCGCACAGATACGCAGTATTTT,CASSIPTGGIRTDTQYF
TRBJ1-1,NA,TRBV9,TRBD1,TGTGCCAGCAGCCAGGGGGCAGGGAACACTGAAGCTTTCTTT,CASSQGAGNTEAFF